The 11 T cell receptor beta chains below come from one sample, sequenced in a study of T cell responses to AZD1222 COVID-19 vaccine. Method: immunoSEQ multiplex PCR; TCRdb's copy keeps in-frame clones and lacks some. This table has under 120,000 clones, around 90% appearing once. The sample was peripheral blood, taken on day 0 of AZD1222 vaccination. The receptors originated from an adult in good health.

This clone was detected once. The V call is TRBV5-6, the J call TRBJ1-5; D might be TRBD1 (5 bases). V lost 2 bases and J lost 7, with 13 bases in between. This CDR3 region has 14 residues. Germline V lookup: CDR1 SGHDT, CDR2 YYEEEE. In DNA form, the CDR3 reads TGTGCCAGCAGCTTCGTAGGGGAGGTCCAGCCCCAGCATTTT. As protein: CASSFVGEVQPQHF.

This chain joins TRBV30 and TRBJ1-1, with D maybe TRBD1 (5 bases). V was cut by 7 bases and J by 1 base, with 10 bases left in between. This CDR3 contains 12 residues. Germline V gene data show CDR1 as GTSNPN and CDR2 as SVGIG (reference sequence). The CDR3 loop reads CASRTGNTEAFF. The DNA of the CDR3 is TGTGCCTCCCGTACAGGGAACACTGAAGCTTTCTTT.

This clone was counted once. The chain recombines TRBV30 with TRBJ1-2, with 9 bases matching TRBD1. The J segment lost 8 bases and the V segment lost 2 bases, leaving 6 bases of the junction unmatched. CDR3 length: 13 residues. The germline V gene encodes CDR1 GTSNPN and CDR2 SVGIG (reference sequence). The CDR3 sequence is CAWSQDRGDGYTF. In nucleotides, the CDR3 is TGTGCCTGGAGTCAGGACAGGGGCGACGGCTACACCTTC. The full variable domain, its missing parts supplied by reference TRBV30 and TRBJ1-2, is SQTIHQWPATLVQPVGSPLSLECTVEGTSNPNLYWYRQAAGRGLQLLFYSVGIGQISSEVPQNLSASRPQDRQFILSSKKLLLSDSGFYLCAWSQDRGDGYTFGSGTRLTVV.

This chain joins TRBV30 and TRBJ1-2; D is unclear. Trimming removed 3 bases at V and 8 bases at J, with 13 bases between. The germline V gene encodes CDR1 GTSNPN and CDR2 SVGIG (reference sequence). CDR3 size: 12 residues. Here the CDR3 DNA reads TGTGCCTGGAGAACGTACGACTGGGGCTACACCTTC. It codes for CAWRTYDWGYTF.

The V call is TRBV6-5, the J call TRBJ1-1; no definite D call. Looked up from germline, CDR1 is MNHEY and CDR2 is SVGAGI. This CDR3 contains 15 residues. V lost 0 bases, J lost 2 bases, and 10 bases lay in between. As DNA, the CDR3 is TGTGCCAGCAGTTACTCGATAGGGAGAAACACTGAAGCTTTCTTT. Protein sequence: CASSYSIGRNTEAFF.

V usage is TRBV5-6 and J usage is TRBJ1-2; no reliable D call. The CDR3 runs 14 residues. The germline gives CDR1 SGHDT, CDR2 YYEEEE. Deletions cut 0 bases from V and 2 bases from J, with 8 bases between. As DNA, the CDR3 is TGTGCCAGCAGCTTGGCCGCAGACAACTATGGCTACACCTTC. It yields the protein CASSLAADNYGYTF.

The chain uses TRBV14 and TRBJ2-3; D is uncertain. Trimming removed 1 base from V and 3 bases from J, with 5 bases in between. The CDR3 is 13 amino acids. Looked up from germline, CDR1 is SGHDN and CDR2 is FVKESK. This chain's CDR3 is CASSQGLTDTQYF. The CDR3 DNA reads TGTGCCAGCAGCCAAGGATTAACAGATACGCAGTATTTT.

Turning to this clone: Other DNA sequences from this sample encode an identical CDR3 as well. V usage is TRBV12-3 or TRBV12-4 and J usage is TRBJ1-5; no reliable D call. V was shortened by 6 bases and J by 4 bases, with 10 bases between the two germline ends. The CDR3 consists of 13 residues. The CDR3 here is CASSLAGNQPQHF. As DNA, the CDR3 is TGTGCCAGCAGCCTAGCCGGTAATCAGCCCCAGCATTTT.

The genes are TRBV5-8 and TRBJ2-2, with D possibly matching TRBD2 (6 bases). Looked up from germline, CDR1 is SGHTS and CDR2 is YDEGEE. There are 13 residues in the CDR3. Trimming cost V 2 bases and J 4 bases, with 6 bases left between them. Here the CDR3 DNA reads TGTGCCAGCAGCTTAGCGGGCACCGGGGAGCTGTTTTTT. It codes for CASSLAGTGELFF.

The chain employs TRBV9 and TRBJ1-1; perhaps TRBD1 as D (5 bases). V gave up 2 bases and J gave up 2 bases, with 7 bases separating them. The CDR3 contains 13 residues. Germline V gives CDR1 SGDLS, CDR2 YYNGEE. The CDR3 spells CASSVDINTEAFF. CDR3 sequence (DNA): TGTGCCAGCAGCGTGGACATCAACACTGAAGCTTTCTTT.

The CDR3 is CASSSGQSSYNEQFF. CDR3 bases: TGCGCCAGCAGCTCTGGCCAGAGCTCCTACAATGAGCAGTTCTTC. The genes are TRBV5-1 and TRBJ2-1; D is unresolved. The CDR3 is 15 amino acids. The germline V gene encodes CDR1 SGHRS and CDR2 YFSETQ. V gave up 3 bases and J gave up 0 bases, with 10 bases separating them.